This T cell receptor beta chain was captured in a study of beta chain features in type 1 diabetes. Study at large: Age, gender and cell yields were alike across patients and healthy donors. Study results and limitations: For TCRB rearrangement, an influence of HLA type remained unresolved here. For type 1 diabetes patients, VDJ junctions showed fewer insertions and more deletions.

The CDR3 consists of 13 residues. Per the germline V gene, CDR1 is SGHNT and CDR2 is YYREEE (reference sequence). Trimming took 4 bases from V and 4 from J; bases not matched to a gene: 4. The isolated RNA, all of it, was reverse transcribed, so expressed TCRB transcripts were what got sequenced. Assay used: immunoSEQ multiplex PCR; TCRdb lists only in-frame clones, some missing. The sample lists about 400,000 clones; over 10% were seen once. Regarding this clone: Its antigen is undetermined.

This sequence originates from a man aged 18 to 35 in good health. The chain is built from TRBV5-4 and TRBJ1-2; TRBD1 aligns across 7 bases. The sequenced material came from naive CD4+ T cells from blood. Written as DNA, the CDR3 is TGTGCCAGCAGCCAGGACAGGTCCTATGGCTACACCTTC. Its protein is CASSQDRSYGYTF.